The 18 T cell receptor beta chains given below trace back to one sample, sequenced in a study of human T cells and chemical hapten exposure. The sample's time point: pre-sensitization, week 0. The treatment is: therapeutic diphenylcyclopropenone sensitization with weekly scalp DPC. MiXCR was run by TCRdb on the RACE reads, yielding one entry per CDR3 protein. The repertoire includes about 90,000 distinct CDR3 sequences, approximately 9% of them detected once, and just over 2.5% sits in the top ten. Material: whole blood, obtained in connection with sensitization to the hapten diphenylcyclopropenone (DPC). The origin of the receptors is a middle-aged man with alopecia areata. Some clones in this sample may be carry-over from other donors' samples.

V is TRBV11-1 and J is TRBJ2-3, with TRBD2 matching 11 bases. Germline CDR1 SGHAT, CDR2 FQDESV (reference sequence). The CDR3 consists of 16 residues. With 5 bases clipped from V and 2 bases from J, the junction kept 6 bases outside the gene matches. The CDR3 region is CASSHGTSGPTDTQYF. CDR3 bases: TGTGCCAGCAGCCACGGGACTAGCGGTCCCACAGATACGCAGTATTTT. The whole variable domain, remainder taken from reference TRBV11-1 and TRBJ2-3, is EAEVAQSPRYKITEKSQAVAFWCDPISGHATLYWYRQILGQGPELLVQFQDESVVDDSQLPKDRFSAERLKGVDSTLKIQPAELGDSAMYLCASSHGTSGPTDTQYFGPGTRLTVL.

This clonotype has at least ten counts. This chain joins TRBV7-2 and TRBJ1-4; no definite D call. The germline V gene encodes CDR1 SGHTA and CDR2 FQGNSA. V lost 1 base and J 5 bases, leaving 11 bases between the germline ends. The CDR3 sequence is 15 residues long. CDR3 amino acids: CASSLVTRENEKLFF. For the CDR3, the DNA is TGTGCCAGCAGCTTAGTAACTCGAGAAAATGAAAAACTGTTTTTT.

The V gene is TRBV5-1, the J gene TRBJ1-1; 9 nucleotides line up with TRBD1. The CDR3 runs to 15 residues. V dropped 4 bases and J dropped 10; count of bases not matched to a gene: 14. Germline V lookup: CDR1 SGHRS, CDR2 YFSETQ. CDR3 nucleotide sequence: TGCGCCAGCAGCGGCGAAGGGACAGGGACGGCTGGAGCTTTCTTT. Translated: CASSGEGTGTAGAFF.

This clonotype was detected only a few times. The rearrangement joins TRBV4-3 to TRBJ1-2; D is unclear. This CDR3 is built from 17 residues. The germline V gene has CDR1 LGHNA and CDR2 YSLEER. Between the trimmed V and J ends, which lost 2 bases and 0 bases, there was a span of 16 bases. Written as DNA, the CDR3 is TGCGCCAGCAGCCAATCTCATCGAGGCTACTCTAACTATGGCTACACCTTC. The encoded protein is CASSQSHRGYSNYGYTF.

This clonotype was detected a few times. The rearrangement uses TRBV6-1 and TRBJ2-1; 14 bases are a match to TRBD2. Germline CDR1 reads MNHNS; CDR2 reads SASEGT. V was pared by 3 bases and J by 0 bases, with 4 bases of the junction left unmatched. CDR3 length: 18 residues. Here the CDR3 DNA reads TGTGCCAGCAGTGAGGGACTAGCGGGAGTCGCCTCCTACAATGAGCAGTTCTTC. This translates into CASSEGLAGVASYNEQFF.

This chain joins TRBV12-2 and TRBJ2-7; no DNA check was done on the table's D call, TRBD2. TRBV12-2 constitutes a pseudogene. CDR3 length equals 15 residues. The CDR3: CASRLGAGGPYEQYV. CDR3 nucleotide sequence: TGTGCAAGTCGCTTAGGAGCGGGAGGGCCCTACGAGCAGTACGTC.

This rearrangement joins TRBV5-1 to TRBJ2-2; D not resolved. CDR3 length equals 15 residues. CDR1 is SGHRS, CDR2 YFSETQ, per germline. V lost 4 bases and J lost 3, with 13 bases in between. The CDR3, as DNA: TGCGCCAGCAGCGTGGCCGTACCGGACACCGGGGAGCTGTTTTTT. Protein sequence: CASSVAVPDTGELFF.

This clonotype has only a few counts. The rearrangement uses TRBV20-1 and TRBJ2-3, with TRBD2 identical over 7 bases. CDR3 length: 16 amino acids. The germline V gene encodes CDR1 DFQATT and CDR2 SNEGSKA (reference sequence). The J segment lost 4 bases and the V segment lost 1 base, leaving 11 bases of the junction unmatched. CDR3 sequence reads: CSARVLALQPADTQYF. Written as DNA, the CDR3 is TGCAGTGCTAGAGTACTAGCGCTACAACCCGCAGATACGCAGTATTTT.

Comment on this clonotype: One end of the junction is discordant with germline, which a read error may explain. The V gene is TRBV20-1, the J gene TRBJ1-5; D is ambiguous. The CDR3 runs 14 residues. Germline lookup yields CDR1 DFQATT and CDR2 SNEGSKA (reference sequence). The CDR3 DNA is TGCAGTGCTAGAGGGGAGGCAGATAGTCAGCACCAGCATTTT. Protein: CSARGEADSQHQHF.

This clonotype was seen a few times. This chain joins TRBV18 and TRBJ2-3, with TRBD2 matching 8 bases. The germline gives CDR1 KGHSH, CDR2 LQKENI. There are 15 residues in the CDR3. The trim removed 3 bases at V and 8 bases at J, leaving 10 bases unmatched. CDR3 sequence (DNA): TGTGCCAGCTCACCCCGGGAGGGCCCGGAGTCTACGCAGTATTTT. Amino acid sequence: CASSPREGPESTQYF.

Ten or more counts support this clonotype. The rearrangement uses TRBV27 and TRBJ2-3; D perhaps matches TRBD2 (5 bases). This CDR3 is 14 amino acids long. V lost 7 bases, J lost 1 base, and 12 bases lay in between. CDR1 and CDR2 from the germline V gene are MNHEY and SMNVEV (reference sequence). CDR3 residues: CASIRGPGTDTQYF. DNA of the CDR3: TGTGCCAGCATTCGAGGGCCAGGCACAGATACGCAGTATTTT.

The chain is built from TRBV7-2 and TRBJ2-1, with TRBD2 matching over 7 bases. This CDR3 region has 14 residues. Per germline, CDR1 SGHTA and CDR2 FQGNSA. J lost 2 bases, V lost 5 bases, and 3 bases had no gene match. CDR3 residues: CASSREGPYNEQFF. The CDR3 nucleotides read TGTGCCAGCAGCAGGGAGGGCCCCTACAATGAGCAGTTCTTC.

The chain is built from TRBV20-1 and TRBJ2-1; D possibly matches TRBD1 or TRBD2 (5 bases each). In germline, CDR1 is DFQATT, CDR2 SNEGSKA (reference sequence). The V gene lost 6 bases and the J gene lost 10 bases, with 16 bases spanning the gap. The CDR3 is made up of 12 amino acids. The DNA for the CDR3 is TGCAGTGCCATGTCGGGGCGCAACGAGCAGTTCTTC. This codes for CSAMSGRNEQFF.

This clonotype was detected ten times or more. The chain combines TRBV5-5 with TRBJ2-7; unclear D gene. The length of the CDR3 is 12 residues. Trimming stripped 1 base from V and 9 bases from J, with 11 bases between. The germline V gene has CDR1 SGHKS and CDR2 YYEKEE (reference sequence). CDR3 loop: CASSLLYERQYF. CDR3 DNA: TGTGCCAGCAGCTTGTTGTACGAGCGGCAGTACTTC.

This clonotype was counted a few times. The rearrangement joins TRBV20-1 to TRBJ2-7; the match to TRBD1 covers 9 bases. There are 15 residues in the CDR3. V shed 3 bases and J 9 bases; nucleotides not matched to a gene: 15. Germline loops: CDR1 DFQATT, CDR2 SNEGSKA (reference sequence). This CDR3 is CSARPESGTGLAQYF. CDR3 nucleotides: TGCAGTGCTAGGCCCGAATCCGGGACAGGGTTAGCGCAGTACTTC.

This sequence joins TRBV9 and TRBJ2-3, with 10 bases identical to TRBD2. The CDR3 is 16 residues long. The trim removed 4 bases at V and 7 bases at J, leaving 12 bases unmatched. Germline loops: CDR1 SGDLS, CDR2 YYNGEE. The CDR3 here is CASSIIAGGPRHTQYF. The CDR3 nucleotides read TGTGCCAGCAGCATTATAGCGGGAGGCCCCCGGCATACGCAGTATTTT.

This clonotype was seen many times. The V call is TRBV28, the J call TRBJ1-2; D is perhaps TRBD1 (5 bases). This CDR3 comprises 13 residues. Germline CDR1 is MDHEN and CDR2 is SYDVKM. The V gene lost 4 bases and the J gene lost 7 bases, with 13 bases spanning the gap. The CDR3 coding sequence is TGTGCCAGCAGTTCAGAAGGGGCAAGTGGCTACACCTTC. Residues: CASSSEGASGYTF.

This clonotype turned up a few times. The chain uses TRBV28 and TRBJ1-1; D not resolved. Deletions cut 3 bases from V and 0 bases from J, with 8 bases between. The CDR3 spans 14 residues. Germline loops: CDR1 MDHEN, CDR2 SYDVKM. In DNA form, the CDR3 reads TGTGCCAGCAGTTTGGCGACGTTGAACACTGAAGCTTTCTTT. Residues: CASSLATLNTEAFF. Full variable domain (remainder filled in from reference TRBV28 and TRBJ1-1): DVKVTQSSRYLVKRTGEKVFLECVQDMDHENMFWYRQDPGLGLRLIYFSYDVKMKEKGDIPEGYSVSREKKERFSLILESASTNQTSMYLCASSLATLNTEAFFGQGTRLTVV.